Shown below are 3 T cell receptor beta chains from a single sample sequenced in a study of identical twins. One entry per CDR3 protein results from TCRdb running MiXCR on the 5' RACE reads. The sample lists 210,000 or so distinct CDR3 sequences; less than 8% were seen once. These data also formed part of another study, on yellow fever vaccine responses in identical twins.

The sample consisted of memory (CD45RO+) T cells sorted from blood. Every receptor here comes from a woman under 30 in good health.

This clonotype has just a few counts. The J gene is TRBJ2-7, the V gene TRBV6-2 or TRBV6-3, with D maybe TRBD1 (5 bases). Trimming left V 4 bases short and J 6 bases short, with 16 bases between. CDR1 and CDR2 (germline): MNHEY, SVGEGT. This CDR3 spans 14 amino acids. CDR3 sequence reads: CASSSRRDNGEQYF. CDR3 nucleotide sequence: TGTGCCAGCAGTTCCCGCAGGGATAATGGCGAGCAGTACTTC.

This clonotype occurred many times. V is TRBV7-2 and J is TRBJ1-4; the match to TRBD1 covers 7 bases. This CDR3 comprises 15 residues. The V gene end was trimmed by 1 base and the J gene end by 11 bases; junction bases not matched to a gene: 10. Germline CDR1 and CDR2: SGHTA and FQGNSA. The CDR3 bases are TGTGCCAGCAGCTTAGTAGCCGGGACAGTAGAGAAACTGTTTTTT. It is translated as CASSLVAGTVEKLFF.

The chain has TRBV20-1 and TRBJ2-5, with a weak D call TRBD2 (6 bases). The CDR3 has 14 amino acids. The germline gives CDR1 DFQATT, CDR2 SNEGSKA (reference sequence). V gave up 0 bases and J gave up 4 bases, with 12 bases separating them. The CDR3 reads CSARDLGGGETQYF. For the CDR3, the DNA is TGCAGTGCTAGAGATCTCGGGGGAGGAGAGACCCAGTACTTC.